This TCR beta chain was sequenced for a study of blood T cells in healthy people across ages. A second about 6 to 11 cycle PCR used barcoded and J-beta primers. TCRdb reprocessed the 5' RACE reads via MiXCR and lists one record per CDR3 protein. The sample records over a million distinct CDR3 sequences, about 23% being singletons. V shed 1 base, J shed 6 bases, and the junction held 1 base outside the gene matches. CDR1 is SGHAT, CDR2 FQNNGV, per germline. This CDR3 spans 15 amino acids. These data also formed part of another study, on T cells of mothers and their children.

This TCR came from a girl aged 2 to 10 in good health. This rearrangement joins TRBV11-2 to TRBJ2-2, with 11 bases that match TRBD2. The specimen was blood. The CDR3 sequence is CASSLVAGGPGELFF. For the CDR3, the DNA is TGTGCCAGCAGCTTAGTAGCGGGAGGGCCCGGGGAGCTGTTTTTT.